This TCR beta chain derives from a study of T-cell memory formation after mild COVID-19. It was 5'RACE with constant-segment primers that produced the TCR alpha and TCR beta cDNA libraries, which carried sample barcodes and UMIs. TCRdb ran MiXCR on the 5' RACE reads and lists one entry per CDR3 protein. The sample includes approximately 570,000 distinct CDR3 sequences, about a sixth of them seen just once. The study's findings and limits: Within pre-infection memory, some responding clones were found, suggesting cross-reactive memory joined.

Regarding this clonotype: Its antigen is still unknown.

The TCR originated in an adult woman who had mild COVID-19 (a few samples of this study predate the infection). Cell type and time point are not known. Sequencing was carried out using PBMCs or a T cell subset sorted from them (not recorded which).

This chain's CDR3 is CATSDIAGGLYNEQFF. CDR3 bases: TGTGCCACCAGTGATATAGCGGGGGGACTCTACAATGAGCAGTTCTTC. The chain carries TRBV24-1 and TRBJ2-1; 10 nucleotides align to TRBD2. This CDR3 spans 16 amino acids. V lost 3 bases to trimming and J lost 3 bases; unmatched junction nucleotides: 4. The V gene's germline CDR1 is KGHDR and CDR2 SFDVKD.